This TCR beta chain derives from a study of early T cells in non-severe SARS-CoV-2 infection. Study overall: Chains stayed unpaired after sequencing of bulk RNA from unsorted whole blood. Points from the study as a whole: VDJdb matching, biased toward anti-spike CD8 responses, missed private and CD4 specificities.

This clonotype was picked up a small number of times. Its antigen is not identified. Individual cDNA molecules received unique molecular identifiers. TCRdb reanalysed the 5' RACE reads using MiXCR and keeps one entry per CDR3 protein. The data show about 70,000 distinct CDR3 sequences, 4.6% seen once. From germline, CDR1 is SGHAT and CDR2 FQNNGV. The CDR3 extends over 15 amino acids. The V end lost 3 bases, the J end lost 0 bases, and 12 bases lay between the germline ends. The starting material was whole blood, obtained at baseline. The receptor comes from an adult who was a healthcare worker with PCR-confirmed SARS-CoV-2 infection or an uninfected control (not recorded which). The donor label of this sample is uncertain. The rearrangement links TRBV11-2 to TRBJ2-7, with a tentative D call TRBD1 (6 bases). The CDR3 region has the DNA TGTGCCAGCAGCTTGAAGGCAGGGGCCTCCTACGAGCAGTACTTC. This codes for CASSLKAGASYEQYF. Together with reference TRBV11-2 and TRBJ2-7, the CDR3 gives the full variable domain: EAGVAQSPRYKIIEKRQSVAFWCNPISGHATLYWYQQILGQGPKLLIQFQNNGVVDDSQLPKDRFSAERLKGVDSTLKIQPAKLEDSAVYLCASSLKAGASYEQYFGPGTRLTVT.